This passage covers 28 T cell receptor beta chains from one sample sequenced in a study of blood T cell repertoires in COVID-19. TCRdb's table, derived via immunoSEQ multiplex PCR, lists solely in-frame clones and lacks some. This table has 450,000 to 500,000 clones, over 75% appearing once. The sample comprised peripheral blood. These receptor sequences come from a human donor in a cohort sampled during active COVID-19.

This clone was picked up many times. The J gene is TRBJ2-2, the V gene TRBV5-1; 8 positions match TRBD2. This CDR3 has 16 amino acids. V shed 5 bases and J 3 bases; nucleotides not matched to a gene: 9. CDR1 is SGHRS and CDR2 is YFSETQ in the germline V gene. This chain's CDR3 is CASRIVSGSDTGELFF. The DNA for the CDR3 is TGCGCCAGCAGAATAGTAAGCGGGAGCGACACCGGGGAGCTGTTTTTT.

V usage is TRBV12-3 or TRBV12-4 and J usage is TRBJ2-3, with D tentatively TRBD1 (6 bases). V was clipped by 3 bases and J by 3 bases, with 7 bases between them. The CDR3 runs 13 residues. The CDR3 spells CASSLRGTDTQYF. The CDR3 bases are TGTGCCAGCAGTTTGAGGGGGACAGATACGCAGTATTTT.

CDR3 in DNA: TGTGCCAGTAGTATGAGACAGGATAGCAATCAGCCCCAGCATTTT. This translates into CASSMRQDSNQPQHF. V gene TRBV19 combines with J gene TRBJ1-5; perhaps TRBD1 as D (6 bases). Trimming left V 3 bases short and J 0 bases short, with 9 bases between. This CDR3 is built from 15 residues. Germline V gene data show CDR1 as LNHDA and CDR2 as SQIVND (reference sequence). Variable domain in full (rest from reference TRBV19 and TRBJ1-5): DGGITQSPKYLFRKEGQNVTLSCEQNLNHDAMYWYRQDPGQGLRLIYYSQIVNDFQKGDIAEGYSVSREKKESFPLTVTSAQKNPTAFYLCASSMRQDSNQPQHFGDGTRLSIL.

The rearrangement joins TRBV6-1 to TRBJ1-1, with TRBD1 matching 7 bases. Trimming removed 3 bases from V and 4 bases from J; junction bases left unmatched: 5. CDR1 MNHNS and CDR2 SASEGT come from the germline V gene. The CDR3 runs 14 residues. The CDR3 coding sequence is TGTGCCAGCAGTGATGAGGGGGCGATCACTGAAGCTTTCTTT. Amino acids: CASSDEGAITEAFF.

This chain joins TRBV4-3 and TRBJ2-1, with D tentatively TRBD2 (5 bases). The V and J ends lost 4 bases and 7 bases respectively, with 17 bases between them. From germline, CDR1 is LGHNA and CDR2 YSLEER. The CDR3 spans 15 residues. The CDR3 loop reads CASSRSGSLGNEQFF. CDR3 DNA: TGCGCCAGCAGCCGATCGGGGAGTTTGGGGAATGAGCAGTTCTTC.

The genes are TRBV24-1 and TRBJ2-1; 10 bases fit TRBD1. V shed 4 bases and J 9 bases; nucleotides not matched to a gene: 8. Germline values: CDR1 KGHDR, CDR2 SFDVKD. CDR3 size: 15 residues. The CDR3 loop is CATSERQGAQSEQFF. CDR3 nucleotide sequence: TGTGCCACCAGTGAGAGACAGGGGGCTCAAAGTGAGCAGTTCTTC.

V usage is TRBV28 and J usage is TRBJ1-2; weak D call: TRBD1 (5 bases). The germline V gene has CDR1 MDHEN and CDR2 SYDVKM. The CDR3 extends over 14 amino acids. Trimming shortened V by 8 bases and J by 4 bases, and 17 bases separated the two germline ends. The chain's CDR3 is CASGYNRRSYGYTF. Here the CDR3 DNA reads TGTGCCAGCGGATACAACAGGAGATCCTATGGCTACACCTTC.

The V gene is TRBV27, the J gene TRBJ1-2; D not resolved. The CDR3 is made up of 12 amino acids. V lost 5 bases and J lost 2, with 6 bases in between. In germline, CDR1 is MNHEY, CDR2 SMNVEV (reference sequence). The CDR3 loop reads CASSTGNYGYTF. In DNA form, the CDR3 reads TGTGCCAGCAGTACGGGGAACTATGGCTACACCTTC.

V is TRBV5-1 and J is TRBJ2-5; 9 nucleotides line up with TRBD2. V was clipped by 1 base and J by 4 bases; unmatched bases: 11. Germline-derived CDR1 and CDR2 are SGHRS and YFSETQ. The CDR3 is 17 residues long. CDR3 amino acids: CASSLILGAGGRETQYF. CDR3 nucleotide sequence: TGCGCCAGCAGCTTGATTTTAGGGGCGGGAGGGCGAGAGACCCAGTACTTC.

The CDR3 nucleotides are TGTGCCTGGAGGATAACTTACAGGGTTGAGGGTGAAGCTTTCTTT. This codes for CAWRITYRVEGEAFF. V gene TRBV30 combines with J gene TRBJ1-1; D is perhaps TRBD1 (6 bases). The germline V gene encodes CDR1 GTSNPN and CDR2 SVGIG (reference sequence). Trimming stripped 3 bases from V and 7 bases from J, with 21 bases between. This CDR3 has 15 amino acids.

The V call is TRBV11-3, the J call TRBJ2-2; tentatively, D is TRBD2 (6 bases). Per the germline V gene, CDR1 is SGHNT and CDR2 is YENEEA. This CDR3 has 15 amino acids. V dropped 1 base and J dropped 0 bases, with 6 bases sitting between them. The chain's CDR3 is CASSLVAANTGELFF. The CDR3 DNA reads TGTGCCAGCAGCTTAGTAGCGGCGAACACCGGGGAGCTGTTTTTT.

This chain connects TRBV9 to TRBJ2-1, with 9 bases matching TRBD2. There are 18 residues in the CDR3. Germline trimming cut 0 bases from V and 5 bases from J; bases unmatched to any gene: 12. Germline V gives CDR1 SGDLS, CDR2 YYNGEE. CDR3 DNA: TGTGCCAGCAGCGTAGGAAATAGCGGGAGTTACTACCACAATGAGCAGTTCTTC. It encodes CASSVGNSGSYYHNEQFF.

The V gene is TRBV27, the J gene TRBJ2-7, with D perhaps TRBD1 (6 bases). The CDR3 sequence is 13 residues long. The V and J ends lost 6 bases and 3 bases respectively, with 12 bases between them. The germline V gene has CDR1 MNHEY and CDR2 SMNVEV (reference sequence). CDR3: CASSLEGGYEQYF. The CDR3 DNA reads TGTGCCAGCAGCCTGGAAGGGGGCTACGAGCAGTACTTC.

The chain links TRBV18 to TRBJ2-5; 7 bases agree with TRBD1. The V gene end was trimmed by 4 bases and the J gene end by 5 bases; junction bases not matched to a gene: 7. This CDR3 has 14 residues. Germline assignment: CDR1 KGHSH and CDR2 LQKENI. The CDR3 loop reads CASSRNGGQETQYF. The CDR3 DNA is TGTGCCAGCTCACGAAATGGGGGACAGGAGACCCAGTACTTC.

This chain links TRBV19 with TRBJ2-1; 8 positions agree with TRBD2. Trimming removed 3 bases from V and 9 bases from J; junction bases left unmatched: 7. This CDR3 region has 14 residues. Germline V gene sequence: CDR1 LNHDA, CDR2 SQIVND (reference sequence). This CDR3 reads CASSIPSGRVEQFF. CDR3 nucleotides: TGTGCCAGTAGTATCCCAAGCGGGAGAGTTGAGCAGTTCTTC.

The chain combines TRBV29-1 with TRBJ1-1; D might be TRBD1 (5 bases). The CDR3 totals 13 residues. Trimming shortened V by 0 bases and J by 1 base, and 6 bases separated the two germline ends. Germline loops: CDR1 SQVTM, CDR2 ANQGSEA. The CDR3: CSVEDGGNTEAFF. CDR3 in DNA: TGCAGCGTTGAAGACGGGGGGAACACTGAAGCTTTCTTT.

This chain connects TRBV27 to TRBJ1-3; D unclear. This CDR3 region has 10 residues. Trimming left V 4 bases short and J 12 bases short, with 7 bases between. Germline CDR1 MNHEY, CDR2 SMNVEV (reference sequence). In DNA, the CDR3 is TGTGCCAGCAGTTCCCAGGACATATATTTT. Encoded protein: CASSSQDIYF.

CDR3 DNA: TGTGCCAGCAGTTTTCTTCCCAGAGAGACCCAGTACTTC. Its protein product is CASSFLPRETQYF. V and J are TRBV28 and TRBJ2-5, with D uncertain. The CDR3 consists of 13 residues. V was shortened by 3 bases and J by 4 bases, with 9 bases between the two germline ends. The germline V gene has CDR1 MDHEN and CDR2 SYDVKM.

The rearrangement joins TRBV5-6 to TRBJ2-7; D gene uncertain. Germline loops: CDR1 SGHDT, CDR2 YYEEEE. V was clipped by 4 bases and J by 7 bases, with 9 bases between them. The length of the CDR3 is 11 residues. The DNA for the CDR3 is TGTGCCAGCAGCCTGGCCCTGGAGCAGTACTTC. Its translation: CASSLALEQYF.

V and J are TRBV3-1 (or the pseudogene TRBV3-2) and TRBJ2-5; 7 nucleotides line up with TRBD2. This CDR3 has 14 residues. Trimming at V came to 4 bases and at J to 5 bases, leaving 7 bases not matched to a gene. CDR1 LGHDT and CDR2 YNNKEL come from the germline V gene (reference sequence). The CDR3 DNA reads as TGTGCCAGCAGCCCTAGCGGAGTGGGGGAGACCCAGTACTTC. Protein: CASSPSGVGETQYF.

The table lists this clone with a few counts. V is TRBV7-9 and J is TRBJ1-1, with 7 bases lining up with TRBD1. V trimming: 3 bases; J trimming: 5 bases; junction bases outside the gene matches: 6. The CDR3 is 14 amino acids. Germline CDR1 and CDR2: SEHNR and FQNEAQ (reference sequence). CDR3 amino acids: CASSFPGGSTEAFF. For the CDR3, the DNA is TGTGCCAGCAGCTTCCCAGGGGGTAGTACTGAAGCTTTCTTT. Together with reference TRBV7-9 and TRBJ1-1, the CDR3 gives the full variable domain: DTGVSQNPRHKITKRGQNVTFRCDPISEHNRLYWYRQTLGQGPEFLTYFQNEAQLEKSRLLSDRFSAERPKGSFSTLEIQRTEQGDSAMYLCASSFPGGSTEAFFGQGTRLTVV.

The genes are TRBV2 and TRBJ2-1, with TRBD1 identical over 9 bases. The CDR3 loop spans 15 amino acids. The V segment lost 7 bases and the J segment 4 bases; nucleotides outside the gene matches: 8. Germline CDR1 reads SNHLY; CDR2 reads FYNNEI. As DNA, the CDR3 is TGTGCCAGCAACACGGGACAGGGTGGATACAATGAGCAGTTCTTC. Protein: CASNTGQGGYNEQFF.

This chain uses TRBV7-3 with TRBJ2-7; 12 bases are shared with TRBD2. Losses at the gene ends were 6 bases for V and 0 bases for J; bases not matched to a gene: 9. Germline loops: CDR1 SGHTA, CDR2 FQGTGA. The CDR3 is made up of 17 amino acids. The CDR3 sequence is CASSGQGLAGSSYEQYF. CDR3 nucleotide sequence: TGTGCCAGCAGTGGGCAGGGACTAGCGGGCAGCTCCTACGAGCAGTACTTC.

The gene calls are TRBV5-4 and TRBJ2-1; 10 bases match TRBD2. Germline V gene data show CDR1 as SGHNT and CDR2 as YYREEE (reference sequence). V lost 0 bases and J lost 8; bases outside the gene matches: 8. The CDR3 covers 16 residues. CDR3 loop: CASSLGGLAGVDEQFF. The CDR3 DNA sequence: TGTGCCAGCAGCTTGGGAGGGCTAGCGGGAGTGGATGAGCAGTTCTTC.

This chain's CDR3 is CATSSRVPNTEAFF. CDR3 DNA: TGTGCCACCAGCAGCAGGGTACCGAACACTGAAGCTTTCTTT. The chain links TRBV15 to TRBJ1-1; D is possibly TRBD1 (5 bases). This CDR3 is built from 14 residues. V was cut by 3 bases and J by 1 base, with 9 bases left in between. The germline V gene encodes CDR1 LNHNV and CDR2 YYDKDF (reference sequence).

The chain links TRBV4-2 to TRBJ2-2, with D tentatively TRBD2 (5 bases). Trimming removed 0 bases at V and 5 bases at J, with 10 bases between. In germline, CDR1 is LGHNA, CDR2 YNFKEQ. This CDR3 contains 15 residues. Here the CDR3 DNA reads TGTGCCAGCAGCCAAGAACCGGGGTTGACCGGGGAGCTGTTTTTT. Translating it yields CASSQEPGLTGELFF.

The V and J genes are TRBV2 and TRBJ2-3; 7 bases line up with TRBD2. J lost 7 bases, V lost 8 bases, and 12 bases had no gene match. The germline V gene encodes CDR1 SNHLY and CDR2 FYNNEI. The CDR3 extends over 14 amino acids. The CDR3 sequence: CASAHGEGSYTQYF. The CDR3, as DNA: TGTGCCAGCGCCCATGGGGAGGGGAGCTATACGCAGTATTTT.

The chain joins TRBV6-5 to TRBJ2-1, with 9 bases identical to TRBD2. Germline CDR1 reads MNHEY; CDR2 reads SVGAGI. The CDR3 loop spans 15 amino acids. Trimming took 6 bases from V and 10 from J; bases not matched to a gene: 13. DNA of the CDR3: TGTGCCAGCAGGGAGCGGGAGGCGGATCTTTCGGAGCAGTTCTTC. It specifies CASREREADLSEQFF.